The entry that follows covers one TCR beta chain sequence. The V gene's germline CDR1 is DFQATT and CDR2 SNEGSKA (reference sequence). This CDR3 is built from 15 residues. This sample was taken from a study of monozygotic twins with inflammatory bowel disease. TCRdb processed the 5' RACE reads again and assigns one entry to each CDR3 protein, with no DNA. The sample includes approximately 300,000 distinct CDR3 sequences. This sequence was found in a human donor with ulcerative colitis or Crohn's disease, or a healthy co-twin of an affected twin (not recorded which). V is TRBV20-1 and J is TRBJ2-5; the TCRdb D gene call, TRBD2, has no DNA to confirm it. Sequencing input: blood. The CDR3 loop is CSARGGPAVRETQYF.